Listed here are 8 T cell receptor beta chains from one sample, sequenced in a study of radiation and T cells in renal cell carcinoma. The assay was immunoSEQ multiplex PCR, and TCRdb's table has in-frame clones only and misses some. Of 30,000 to 40,000 clones in the sample, 81% were seen once. Time point indicated: blood 4 weeks post-SBRT, at nephrectomy. Treatment specified: 15 Gy SBRT to primary tumor, nephrectomy 4 weeks later. Here the sequenced sample was blood, taken from a patient whose treatment included radiotherapy and nephrectomy. The receptors here all came from a man in his fifties or sixties with renal cell carcinoma.

The rearrangement links TRBV15 to TRBJ1-2, with D perhaps matching TRBD1 (5 bases). Trimming removed 0 bases from V and 2 bases from J, with 7 bases in between. Per the germline V gene, CDR1 is LNHNV and CDR2 is YYDKDF (reference sequence). This CDR3 spans 14 amino acids. CDR3 in amino acids: CATSRDRQNYGYTF. The CDR3 DNA is TGTGCCACCAGCAGAGATAGACAGAACTATGGCTACACCTTC.

This sequence joins TRBV7-3 and TRBJ2-3, with D hard to call. The CDR3 extends over 12 amino acids. The V and J ends lost 2 bases and 5 bases respectively, with 5 bases between them. Germline loops: CDR1 SGHTA, CDR2 FQGTGA. CDR3 DNA sequence: TGTGCCAGCAGCTTATCTGGAGATACGCAGTATTTT. Translated: CASSLSGDTQYF.

V and J are TRBV29-1 and TRBJ2-5; maybe TRBD1 (5 bases). Trimming took off 5 bases at V and 1 base at J, with 14 bases between the two ends. The CDR3 sequence is 14 residues long. Germline CDR1 and CDR2: SQVTM and ANQGSEA. The CDR3 reads CSVLDSFRQETQYF. The CDR3 DNA reads as TGCAGCGTTTTAGACAGTTTTCGCCAAGAGACCCAGTACTTC.

This chain connects TRBV7-2 to TRBJ1-1, with D possibly TRBD1 on 5 matching bases. Germline CDR1 reads SGHTA; CDR2 reads FQGNSA. V shed 6 bases and J shed 1 base, with 6 bases lying between them. The CDR3 contains 12 residues. CDR3 coding DNA: TGTGCCAGCAGGGGGGGGAACACTGAAGCTTTCTTT. Translated, it gives CASRGGNTEAFF.

The chain is built from TRBV19 and TRBJ2-1, with 12 bases identical to TRBD2. After removal of 5 bases from V and 7 bases from J, the junction contained 3 bases not matched to a gene. Germline CDR1 reads LNHDA; CDR2 reads SQIVND (reference sequence). CDR3 length: 14 residues. The CDR3 loop reads CASSLAGGPNEQFF. The DNA for the CDR3 is TGTGCCAGTAGTCTAGCGGGAGGGCCAAATGAGCAGTTCTTC.

The chain combines TRBV5-6 with TRBJ2-7, with D maybe TRBD1 (6 bases). The V gene's germline CDR1 is SGHDT and CDR2 YYEEEE. This CDR3 is 14 amino acids long. The V end was cut by 4 bases, the J end by 4 bases, with 15 bases between. In DNA, the CDR3 is TGTGCCAGCAGCCCGGATGGACAGTATTACGAGCAGTACTTC. Translation gives CASSPDGQYYEQYF.

This clone is a singleton in its sample. The chain combines TRBV15 with TRBJ2-2, with D hard to call. The length of the CDR3 is 16 residues. From germline, CDR1 is LNHNV and CDR2 YYDKDF (reference sequence). Trimming took 3 bases from V and 5 from J, leaving 16 bases between them. The chain's CDR3 is CATSSRRTSRTGELFF. In DNA, the CDR3 is TGTGCCACCAGCAGCCGACGGACGTCGCGGACCGGGGAGCTGTTTTTT.

V usage is TRBV6-5 and J usage is TRBJ1-5, with D unresolved. Between the trimmed V and J ends, which lost 6 bases and 3 bases, there was a span of 12 bases. The CDR3 extends over 14 amino acids. Per the germline V gene, CDR1 is MNHEY and CDR2 is SVGAGI. The CDR3 reads CASRAGSNNQPQHF. The CDR3 DNA reads TGTGCCAGCAGGGCAGGCTCAAACAATCAGCCCCAGCATTTT.